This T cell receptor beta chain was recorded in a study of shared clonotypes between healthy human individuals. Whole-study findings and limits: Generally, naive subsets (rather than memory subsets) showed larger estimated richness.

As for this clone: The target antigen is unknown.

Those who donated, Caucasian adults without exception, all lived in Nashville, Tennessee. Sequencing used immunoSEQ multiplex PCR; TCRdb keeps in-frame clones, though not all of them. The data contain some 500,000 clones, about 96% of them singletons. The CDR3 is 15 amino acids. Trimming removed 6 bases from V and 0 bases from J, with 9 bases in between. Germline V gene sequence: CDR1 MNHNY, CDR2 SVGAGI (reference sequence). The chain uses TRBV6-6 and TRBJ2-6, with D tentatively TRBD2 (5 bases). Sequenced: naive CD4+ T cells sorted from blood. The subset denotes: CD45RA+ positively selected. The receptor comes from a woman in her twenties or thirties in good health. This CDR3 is CASSLDSSGANVLTF. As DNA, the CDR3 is TGTGCCAGCAGCCTGGACTCCTCTGGGGCCAACGTCCTGACTTTC.